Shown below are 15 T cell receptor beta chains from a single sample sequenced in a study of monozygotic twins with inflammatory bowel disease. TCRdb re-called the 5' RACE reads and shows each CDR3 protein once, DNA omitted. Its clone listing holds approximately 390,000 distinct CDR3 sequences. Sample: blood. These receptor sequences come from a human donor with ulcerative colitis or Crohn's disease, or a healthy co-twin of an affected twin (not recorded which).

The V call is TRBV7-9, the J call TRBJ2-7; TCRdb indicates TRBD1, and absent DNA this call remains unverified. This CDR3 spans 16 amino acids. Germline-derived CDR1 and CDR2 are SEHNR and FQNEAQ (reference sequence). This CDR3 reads CASSRTGARSSYEQYF.

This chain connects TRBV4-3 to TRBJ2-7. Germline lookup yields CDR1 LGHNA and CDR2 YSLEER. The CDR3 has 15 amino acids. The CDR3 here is CASSQERQRSYEQYF.

CDR3 in amino acids: CASSFSSNHRGHTGELFF. The chain has TRBV28 and TRBJ2-2; TCRdb returns TRBD1, unconfirmable since there is no DNA. The germline V gene has CDR1 MDHEN and CDR2 SYDVKM. This CDR3 contains 18 residues.

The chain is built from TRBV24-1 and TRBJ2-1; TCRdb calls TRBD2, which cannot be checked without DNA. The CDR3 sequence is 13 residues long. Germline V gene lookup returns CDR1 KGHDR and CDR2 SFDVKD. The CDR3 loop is CATTAGMYNEQFF.

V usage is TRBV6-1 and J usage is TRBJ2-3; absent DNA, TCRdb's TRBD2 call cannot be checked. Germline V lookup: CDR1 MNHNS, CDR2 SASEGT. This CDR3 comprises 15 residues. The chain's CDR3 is CASSFLAGAGDTQYF.

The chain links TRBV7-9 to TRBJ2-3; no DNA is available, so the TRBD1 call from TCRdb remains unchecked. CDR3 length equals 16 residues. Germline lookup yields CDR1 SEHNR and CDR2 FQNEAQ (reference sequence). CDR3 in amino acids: CASSSSMGGSTDTQYF.

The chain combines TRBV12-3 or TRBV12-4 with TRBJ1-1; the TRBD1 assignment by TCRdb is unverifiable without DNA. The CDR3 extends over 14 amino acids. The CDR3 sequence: CATRRGLQGKVSFF.

CDR3 protein: CATRTGARSPLHF. The chain couples TRBV5-1 to TRBJ1-6; the D call of TRBD1 rests on TCRdb alone, since no DNA is present to check it. The length of the CDR3 is 13 residues. Germline values: CDR1 SGHRS, CDR2 YFSETQ. Filled out from reference TRBV5-1 and TRBJ1-6, the complete variable domain reads KAGVTQTPRYLIKTRGQQVTLSCSPISGHRSVSWYQQTPGQGLQFLFEYFSETQRNKGNFPGRFSGRQFSNSRSEMNVSTLELGDSALYLCATRTGARSPLHFGNGTRLTVT.

CDR3 residues: CASSFRDRGYENTGELFF. The rearrangement joins TRBV5-1 to TRBJ2-2; absent DNA, TCRdb's TRBD1 call cannot be checked. CDR3 length: 18 residues. Germline V CDR1 and CDR2: SGHRS, YFSETQ.

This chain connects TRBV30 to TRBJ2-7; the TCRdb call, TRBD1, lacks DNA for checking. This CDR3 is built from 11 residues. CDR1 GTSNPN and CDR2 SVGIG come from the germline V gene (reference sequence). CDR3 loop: CAWTGGSEQYF.

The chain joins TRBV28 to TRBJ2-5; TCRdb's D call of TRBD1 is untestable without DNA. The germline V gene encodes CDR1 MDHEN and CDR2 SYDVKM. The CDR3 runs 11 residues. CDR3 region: CVTGGDETQYF.

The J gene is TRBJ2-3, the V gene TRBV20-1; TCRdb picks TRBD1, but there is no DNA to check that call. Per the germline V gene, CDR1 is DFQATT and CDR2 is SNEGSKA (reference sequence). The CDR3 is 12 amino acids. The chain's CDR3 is CSARTGVDTQYF.

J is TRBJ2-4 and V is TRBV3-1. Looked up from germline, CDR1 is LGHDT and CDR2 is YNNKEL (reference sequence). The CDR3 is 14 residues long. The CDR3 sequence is CASTSGLAKNIQYF.

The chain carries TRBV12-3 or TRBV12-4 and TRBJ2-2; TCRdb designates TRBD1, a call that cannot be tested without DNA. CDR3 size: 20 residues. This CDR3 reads CASSPPGQGAGWRNTGELFF.

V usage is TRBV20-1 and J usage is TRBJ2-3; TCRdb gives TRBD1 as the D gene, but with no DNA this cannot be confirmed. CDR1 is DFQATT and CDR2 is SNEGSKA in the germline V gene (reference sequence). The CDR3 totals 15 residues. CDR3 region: CSASFWARSTDTQYF.